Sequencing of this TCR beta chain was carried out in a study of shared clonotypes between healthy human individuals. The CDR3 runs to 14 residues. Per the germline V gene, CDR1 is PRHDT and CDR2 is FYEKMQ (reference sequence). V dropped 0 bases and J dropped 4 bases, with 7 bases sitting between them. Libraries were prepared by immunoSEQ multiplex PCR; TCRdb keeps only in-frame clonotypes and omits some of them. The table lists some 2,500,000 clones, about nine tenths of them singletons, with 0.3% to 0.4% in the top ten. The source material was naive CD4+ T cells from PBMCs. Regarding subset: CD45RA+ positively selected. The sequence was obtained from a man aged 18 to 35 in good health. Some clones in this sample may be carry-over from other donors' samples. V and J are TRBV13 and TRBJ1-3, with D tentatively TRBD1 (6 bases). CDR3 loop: CASSLGGAGNTIYF. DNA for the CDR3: TGTGCCAGCAGCTTAGGGGGGGCCGGAAACACCATATATTTT.